The 2 T cell receptor beta chains listed next were all sequenced from one sample in a study of T cells of healthy individuals. TCRdb fed the 5' RACE reads into MiXCR, producing one record per CDR3 protein. The sample lists 95,000 to 100,000 distinct CDR3 sequences; approximately 16% were seen once. These receptor sequences come from a human donor in good health.

This clonotype has just a few counts. The chain employs TRBV9 and TRBJ1-3; a weak D match, TRBD1 (5 bases). CDR3 length: 15 amino acids. V dropped 4 bases and J dropped 0 bases, with 11 bases sitting between them. Germline CDR1 SGDLS, CDR2 YYNGEE. The DNA for the CDR3 is TGTGCCAGCAGCCCCGCAGGGTTCTCTGGAAACACCATATATTTT. The encoded protein is CASSPAGFSGNTIYF.

The rearrangement links TRBV5-6 to TRBJ2-2; 10 bases are a match to TRBD1. Trimming cost V 5 bases and J 10 bases; bases outside gene matches: 5. The CDR3 totals 13 residues. CDR1 is SGHDT and CDR2 is YYEEEE in the germline V gene. CDR3: CASSWDRGLELFF. The CDR3 DNA is TGTGCCAGCAGTTGGGACAGGGGTCTGGAGCTGTTTTTT.